These 8 T cell receptor beta chains came from one sample sequenced in a study of blood T cells in healthy people across ages. Together with a sample-barcoded 5' primer, a J-beta primer mix was included in a second PCR lasting about 7 to 11 cycles. TCRdb re-called the 5' RACE reads through MiXCR, storing one row per CDR3 protein. The sample holds some 760,000 distinct CDR3 sequences, just under 25% seen once. These same data were also listed under a study on T cells of mothers and their children.

The sample consisted of blood. The receptors were gathered from a boy younger than 18 in good health.

J is TRBJ2-5 and V is TRBV3-1, with D possibly matching TRBD1 (6 bases). CDR1 is LGHDT and CDR2 is YNNKEL in the germline V gene (reference sequence). V was shortened by 7 bases and J by 1 base, with 10 bases between the two germline ends. There are 13 residues in the CDR3. The CDR3 here is CASMGASQETQYF. The CDR3 DNA sequence: TGTGCCAGCATGGGGGCGTCCCAAGAGACCCAGTACTTC.

This clonotype was seen more than once but under ten times. The V and J genes are TRBV2 and TRBJ2-1, with TRBD2 identical over 12 bases. The CDR3 runs to 17 residues. Germline CDR1 is SNHLY and CDR2 is FYNNEI. Trimming at V came to 4 bases and at J to 7 bases, leaving 11 bases not matched to a gene. DNA for the CDR3: TGTGCCAGCAGTGGAAACGCACCTAGCGGGAGGGGTAATGAGCAGTTCTTC. As protein: CASSGNAPSGRGNEQFF.

This clonotype turned up a few times. The chain recombines TRBV13 with TRBJ1-2; D remains unclear. The CDR3 covers 15 residues. V was trimmed by 0 bases and J by 1 base, leaving 9 bases between them. Looked up from germline, CDR1 is PRHDT and CDR2 is FYEKMQ (reference sequence). CDR3 DNA: TGTGCCAGCAGCTTAGGCCACGAGAGTAACTATGGCTACACCTTC. Amino acids: CASSLGHESNYGYTF.

This sequence joins TRBV7-2 and TRBJ2-3, with 12 bases aligning to TRBD2. Germline V lookup: CDR1 SGHTA, CDR2 FQGNSA. The V gene end was trimmed by 5 bases and the J gene end by 6 bases; junction bases not matched to a gene: 12. There are 17 residues in the CDR3. This CDR3 reads CASSTRLAGVLWDTQYF. The CDR3 region has the DNA TGTGCCAGCAGCACAAGACTAGCGGGGGTTCTTTGGGATACGCAGTATTTT.

J is TRBJ2-7 and V is TRBV20-1; 10 nucleotides align to TRBD1. The junction had 8 bases not matched to a gene; V was cut back by 1 base and J by 5 bases. The length of the CDR3 is 15 residues. The germline V gene has CDR1 DFQATT and CDR2 SNEGSKA (reference sequence). As DNA, the CDR3 is TGCAGTGCTAGAGCGCCGGGACAGGGGTCAGACGAGCAGTACTTC. Its translation: CSARAPGQGSDEQYF.

V is TRBV10-3 and J is TRBJ2-7; the match to TRBD1 covers 9 bases. CDR1 ENHRY and CDR2 SYGVKD come from the germline V gene. The CDR3 covers 15 residues. V lost 6 bases to trimming and J lost 5 bases; unmatched junction nucleotides: 11. CDR3 coding DNA: TGTGCCATCAGCCAAGCCTACAGGGGGCCGAACGAGCAGTACTTC. This translates into CAISQAYRGPNEQYF.

The rearrangement links TRBV5-1 to TRBJ2-1, with D perhaps assigned TRBD1 or TRBD2 (5 bases each). The germline V gene encodes CDR1 SGHRS and CDR2 YFSETQ. This CDR3 comprises 16 residues. Between the trimmed V and J ends, which lost 0 bases and 8 bases, there was a span of 18 bases. The CDR3 loop reads CASSLESGTRYDEQFF. For the CDR3, the DNA is TGCGCCAGCAGCTTGGAATCTGGGACCAGATATGATGAGCAGTTCTTC. Full variable domain (outside the CDR3, taken from reference TRBV5-1 and TRBJ2-1): KAGVTQTPRYLIKTRGQQVTLSCSPISGHRSVSWYQQTPGQGLQFLFEYFSETQRNKGNFPGRFSGRQFSNSRSEMNVSTLELGDSALYLCASSLESGTRYDEQFFGPGTRLTVL.

The chain recombines TRBV4-2 with TRBJ2-1; tentative D call: TRBD1 (5 bases). Germline CDR1 LGHNA, CDR2 YNFKEQ. CDR3 length: 16 amino acids. The germline V and J ends were trimmed by 0 bases and 0 bases, with 9 bases remaining between them. The CDR3 loop reads CASSQDGALSYNEQFF. CDR3 DNA sequence: TGTGCCAGCAGCCAAGATGGGGCCCTCTCCTACAATGAGCAGTTCTTC.